This T cell receptor beta chain was sequenced in a study of long-term antiretroviral therapy in people with HIV. Specimens retained about 0.9-11 million cryopreserved PBMC preceding DNA extraction. Study outcomes and limitations: Dominant in the repertoire at all time points were clones expanded before ART.

Germline CDR1 SGHRS, CDR2 YFSETQ. The V and J ends lost 0 bases and 2 bases respectively, with 12 bases between them. The CDR3 sequence is 16 residues long. Running of the v3.0 immunoSEQ assay took place at survey level. Each sample had sequencing targeting about 40,000-55,000 T-cell genomes. The protocol was immunoSEQ multiplex PCR, while the TCRdb copy is restricted to in-frame clones and leaves out a portion. The table has approximately 35,000 clones, around 94% seen once. Comment on this clone: Its antigen is undetermined.

Sequenced here: unsorted PBMCs, sampled 4.1 years after starting antiretroviral therapy. The TCR originated in a woman aged 45-60 years with HIV. J is TRBJ1-5 and V is TRBV5-1, with a possible D match to TRBD1 (5 bases). The CDR3 sequence is CASSLESGMGNQPQHF. CDR3 coding DNA: TGCGCCAGCAGCTTGGAGTCAGGGATGGGCAATCAGCCCCAGCATTTT.